The subject of this entry is one TCR beta chain. This entry belongs to a study of Ad26.COV2.S vaccination and SARS-CoV-2 variants. The treatment is: about 20 received Ad26.COV2.S at low or high dose, single or two shots; 5 received placebo; per-sample allocation not given. Day 63 after the first vaccine or placebo injection was the time point for sampling. Within Boston, the person who donated was an adult of 18-55 years. This table comes from immunoSEQ multiplex PCR, and its TCRdb copy is limited to in-frame clones, with some not included. This table holds about 680,000 clones, 80% to 90% found once. This TCR derives from a person aged 18-60 years who received the Ad26.COV2.S COVID-19 vaccine or a placebo. Sequencing used peripheral blood, obtained in a trial of Ad26.COV2.S vaccine versus placebo.

The CDR3 sequence: CASRTTGPNTEAFF. The CDR3 DNA follows: TGTGCCAGCAGGACGACGGGACCGAACACTGAAGCTTTCTTT. The chain uses TRBV14 and TRBJ1-1; a weak D match, TRBD1 (5 bases). The CDR3 consists of 14 residues. V dropped 6 bases and J dropped 1 base, with 12 bases sitting between them. The germline V gene encodes CDR1 SGHDN and CDR2 FVKESK.